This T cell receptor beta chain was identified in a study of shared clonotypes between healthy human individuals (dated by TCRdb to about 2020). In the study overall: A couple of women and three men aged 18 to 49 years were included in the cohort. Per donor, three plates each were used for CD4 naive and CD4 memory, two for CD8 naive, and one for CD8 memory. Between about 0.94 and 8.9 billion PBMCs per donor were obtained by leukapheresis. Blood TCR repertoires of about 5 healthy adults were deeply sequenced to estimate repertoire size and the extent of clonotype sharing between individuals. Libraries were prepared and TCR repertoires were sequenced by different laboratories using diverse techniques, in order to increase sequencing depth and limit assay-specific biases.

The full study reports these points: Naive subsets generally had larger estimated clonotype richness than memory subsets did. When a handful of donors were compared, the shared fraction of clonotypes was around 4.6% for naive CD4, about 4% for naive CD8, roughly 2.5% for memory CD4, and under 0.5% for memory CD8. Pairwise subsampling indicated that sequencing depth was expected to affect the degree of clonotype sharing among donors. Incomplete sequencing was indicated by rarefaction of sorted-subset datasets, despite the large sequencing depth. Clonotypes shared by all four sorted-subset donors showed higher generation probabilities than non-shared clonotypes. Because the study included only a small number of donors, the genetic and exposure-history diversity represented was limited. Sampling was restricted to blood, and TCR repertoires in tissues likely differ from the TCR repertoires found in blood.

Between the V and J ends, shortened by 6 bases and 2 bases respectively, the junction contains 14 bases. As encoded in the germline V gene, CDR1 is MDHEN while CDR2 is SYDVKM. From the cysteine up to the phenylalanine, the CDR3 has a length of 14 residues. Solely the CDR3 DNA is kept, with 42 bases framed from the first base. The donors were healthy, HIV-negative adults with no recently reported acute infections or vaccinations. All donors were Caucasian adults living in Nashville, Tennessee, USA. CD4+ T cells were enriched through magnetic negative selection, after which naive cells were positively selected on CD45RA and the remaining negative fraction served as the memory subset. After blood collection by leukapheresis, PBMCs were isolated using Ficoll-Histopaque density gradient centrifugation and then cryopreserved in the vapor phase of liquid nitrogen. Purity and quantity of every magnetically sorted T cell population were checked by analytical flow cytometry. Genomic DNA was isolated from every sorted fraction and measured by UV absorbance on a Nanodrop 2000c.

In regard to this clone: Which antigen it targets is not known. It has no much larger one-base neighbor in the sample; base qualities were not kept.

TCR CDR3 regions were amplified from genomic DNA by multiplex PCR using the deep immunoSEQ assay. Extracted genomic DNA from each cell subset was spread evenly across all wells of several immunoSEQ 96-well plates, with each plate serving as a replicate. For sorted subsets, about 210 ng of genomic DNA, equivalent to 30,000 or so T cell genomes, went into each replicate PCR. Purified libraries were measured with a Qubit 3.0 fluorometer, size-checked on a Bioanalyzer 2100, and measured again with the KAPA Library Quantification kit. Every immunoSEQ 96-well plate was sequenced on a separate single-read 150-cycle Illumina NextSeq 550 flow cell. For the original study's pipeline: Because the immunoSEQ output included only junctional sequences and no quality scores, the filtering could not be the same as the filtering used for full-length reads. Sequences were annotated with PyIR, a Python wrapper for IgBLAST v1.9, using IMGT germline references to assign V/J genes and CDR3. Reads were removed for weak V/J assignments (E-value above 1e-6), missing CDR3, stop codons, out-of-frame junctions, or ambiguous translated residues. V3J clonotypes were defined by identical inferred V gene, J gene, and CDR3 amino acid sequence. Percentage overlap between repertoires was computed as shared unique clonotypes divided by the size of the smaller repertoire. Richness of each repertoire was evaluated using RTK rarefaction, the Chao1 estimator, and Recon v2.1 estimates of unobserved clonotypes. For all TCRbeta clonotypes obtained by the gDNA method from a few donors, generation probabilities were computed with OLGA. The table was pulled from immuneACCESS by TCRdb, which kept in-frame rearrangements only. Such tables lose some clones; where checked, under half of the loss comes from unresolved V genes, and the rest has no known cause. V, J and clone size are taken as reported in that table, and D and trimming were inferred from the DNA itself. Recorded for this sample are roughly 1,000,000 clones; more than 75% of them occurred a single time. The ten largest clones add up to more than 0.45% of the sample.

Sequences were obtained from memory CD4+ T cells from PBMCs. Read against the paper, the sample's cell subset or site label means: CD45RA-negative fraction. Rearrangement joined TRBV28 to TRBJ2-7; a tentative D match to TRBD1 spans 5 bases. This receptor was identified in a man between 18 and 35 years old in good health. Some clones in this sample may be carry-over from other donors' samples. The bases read TGTGCCAGCAGCTCGACAGCACGAACCTACGAGCAGTACTTC. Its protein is CASSSTARTYEQYF.